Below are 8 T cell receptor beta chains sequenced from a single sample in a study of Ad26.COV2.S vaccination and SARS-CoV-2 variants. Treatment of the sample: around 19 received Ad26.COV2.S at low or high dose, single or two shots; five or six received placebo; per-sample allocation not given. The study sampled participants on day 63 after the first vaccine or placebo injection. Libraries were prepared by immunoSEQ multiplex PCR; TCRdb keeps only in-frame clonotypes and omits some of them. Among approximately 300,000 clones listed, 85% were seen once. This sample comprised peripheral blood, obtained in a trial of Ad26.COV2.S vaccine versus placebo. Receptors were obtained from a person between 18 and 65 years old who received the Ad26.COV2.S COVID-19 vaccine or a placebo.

The CDR3: CASSSTSLDTPHTGELFF. The CDR3 DNA sequence: TGTGCCAGCAGTTCCACCTCCCTTGACACCCCCCACACCGGGGAGCTGTTTTTT. The chain carries TRBV27 and TRBJ2-2, with D unresolved. The ends were cut back, 4 bases at V and 3 bases at J, with 21 bases in the middle. This CDR3 is built from 18 residues. Germline V lookup: CDR1 MNHEY, CDR2 SMNVEV (reference sequence).

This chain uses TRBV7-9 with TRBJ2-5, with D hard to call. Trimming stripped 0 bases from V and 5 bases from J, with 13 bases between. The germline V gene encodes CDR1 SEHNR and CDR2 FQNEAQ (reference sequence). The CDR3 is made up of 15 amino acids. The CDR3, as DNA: TGTGCCAGCAGCTTAGCGGGTTACGACACGGAGACCCAGTACTTC. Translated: CASSLAGYDTETQYF.

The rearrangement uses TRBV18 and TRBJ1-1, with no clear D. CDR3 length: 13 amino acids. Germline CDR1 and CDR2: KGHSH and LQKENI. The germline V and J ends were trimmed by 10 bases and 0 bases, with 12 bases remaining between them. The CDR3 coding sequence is TGTGCCACCTCCTATGCAATGAACACTGAAGCTTTCTTT. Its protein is CATSYAMNTEAFF.

CDR3 amino acids: CASSYGAGPTDTQYF. CDR3 in DNA: TGTGCCAGCAGTTACGGGGCAGGGCCGACAGATACGCAGTATTTT. The V and J genes are TRBV6-5 and TRBJ2-3, with D tentatively TRBD1 (5 bases). The CDR3 spans 15 residues. V lost 2 bases and J 3 bases, leaving 12 bases between the germline ends. CDR1 and CDR2 (germline): MNHEY, SVGAGI.

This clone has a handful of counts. CDR3 bases: TGTGCCAGCTGCCAGGGACCCTCCTACGAGCAGTACTTC. Protein sequence: CASCQGPSYEQYF. The V gene is TRBV6-5, the J gene TRBJ2-7; D possibly uses TRBD1 or TRBD2 (5 bases each). Germline lookup yields CDR1 MNHEY and CDR2 SVGAGI. The CDR3 extends over 13 amino acids. V lost 8 bases and J lost 0, with 11 bases in between.

CDR3 sequence (DNA): TGTGCCAGCAGCTTCGCCGGGACTAGCGGCAACAATGAGCAGTTCTTC. Residues: CASSFAGTSGNNEQFF. V gene TRBV7-3 combines with J gene TRBJ2-1; 11 nucleotides agree with TRBD2. Trimming at V came to 3 bases and at J to 5 bases, leaving 6 bases not matched to a gene. This CDR3 is 16 amino acids long. Germline V gene data show CDR1 as SGHTA and CDR2 as FQGTGA.

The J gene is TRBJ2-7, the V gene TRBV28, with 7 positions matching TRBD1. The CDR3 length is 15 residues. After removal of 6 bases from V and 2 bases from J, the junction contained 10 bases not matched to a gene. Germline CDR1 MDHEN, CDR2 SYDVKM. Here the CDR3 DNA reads TGTGCCAGCAGGATTACAACAGGGGAAACCTACGAGCAGTACTTC. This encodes CASRITTGETYEQYF. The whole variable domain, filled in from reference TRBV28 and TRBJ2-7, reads DVKVTQSSRYLVKRTGEKVFLECVQDMDHENMFWYRQDPGLGLRLIYFSYDVKMKEKGDIPEGYSVSREKKERFSLILESASTNQTSMYLCASRITTGETYEQYFGPGTRLTVT.

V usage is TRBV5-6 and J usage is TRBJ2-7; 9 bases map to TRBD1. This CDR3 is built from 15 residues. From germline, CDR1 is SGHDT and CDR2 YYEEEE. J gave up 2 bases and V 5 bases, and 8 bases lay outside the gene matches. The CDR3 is CASSRWDRATYEQYF. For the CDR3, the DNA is TGTGCCAGCAGTCGTTGGGACAGGGCCACCTACGAGCAGTACTTC. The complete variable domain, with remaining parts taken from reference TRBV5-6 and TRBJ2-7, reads DAGVTQSPTHLIKTRGQQVTLRCSPKSGHDTVSWYQQALGQGPQFIFQYYEEEERQRGNFPDRFSGHQFPNYSSELNVNALLLGDSALYLCASSRWDRATYEQYFGPGTRLTVT.